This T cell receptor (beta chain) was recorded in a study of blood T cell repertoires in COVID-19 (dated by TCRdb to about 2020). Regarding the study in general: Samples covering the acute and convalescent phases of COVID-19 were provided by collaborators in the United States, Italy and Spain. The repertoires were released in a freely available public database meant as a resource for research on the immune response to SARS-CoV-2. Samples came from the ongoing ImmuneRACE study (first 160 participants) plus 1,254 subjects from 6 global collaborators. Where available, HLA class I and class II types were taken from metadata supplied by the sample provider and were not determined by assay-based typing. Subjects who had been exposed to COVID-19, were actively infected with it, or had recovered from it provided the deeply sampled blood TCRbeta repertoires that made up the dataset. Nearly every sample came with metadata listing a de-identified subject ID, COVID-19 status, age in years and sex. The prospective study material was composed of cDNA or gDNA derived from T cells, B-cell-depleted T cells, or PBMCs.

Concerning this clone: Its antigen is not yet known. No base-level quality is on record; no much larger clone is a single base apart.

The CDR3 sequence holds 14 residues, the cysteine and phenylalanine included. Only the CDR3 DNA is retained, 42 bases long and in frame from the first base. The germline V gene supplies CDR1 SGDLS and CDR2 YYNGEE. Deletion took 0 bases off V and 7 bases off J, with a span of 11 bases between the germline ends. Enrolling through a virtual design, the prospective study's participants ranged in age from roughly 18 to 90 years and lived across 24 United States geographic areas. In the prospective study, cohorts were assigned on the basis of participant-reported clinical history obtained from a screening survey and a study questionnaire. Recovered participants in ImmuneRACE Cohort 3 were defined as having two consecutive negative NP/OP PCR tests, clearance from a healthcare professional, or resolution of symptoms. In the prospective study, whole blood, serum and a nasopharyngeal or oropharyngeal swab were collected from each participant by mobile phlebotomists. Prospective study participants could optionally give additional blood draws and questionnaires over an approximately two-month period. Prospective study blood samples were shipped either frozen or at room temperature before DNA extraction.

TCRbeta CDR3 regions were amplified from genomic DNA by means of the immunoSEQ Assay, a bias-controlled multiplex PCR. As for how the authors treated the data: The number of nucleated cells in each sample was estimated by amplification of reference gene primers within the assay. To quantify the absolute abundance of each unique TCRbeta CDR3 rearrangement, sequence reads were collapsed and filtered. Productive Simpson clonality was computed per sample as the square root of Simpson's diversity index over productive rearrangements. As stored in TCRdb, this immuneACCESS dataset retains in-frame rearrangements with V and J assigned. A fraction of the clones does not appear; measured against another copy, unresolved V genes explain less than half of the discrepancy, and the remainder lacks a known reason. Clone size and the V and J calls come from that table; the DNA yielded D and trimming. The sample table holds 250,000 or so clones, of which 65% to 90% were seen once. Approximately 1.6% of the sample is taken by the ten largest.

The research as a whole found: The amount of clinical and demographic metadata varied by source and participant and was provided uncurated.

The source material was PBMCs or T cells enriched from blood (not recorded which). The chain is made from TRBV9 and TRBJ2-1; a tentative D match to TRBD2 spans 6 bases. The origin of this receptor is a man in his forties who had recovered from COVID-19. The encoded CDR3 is CASSVGGARNEQFF. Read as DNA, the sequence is TGTGCCAGCAGCGTAGGCGGGGCGAGAAATGAGCAGTTCTTC. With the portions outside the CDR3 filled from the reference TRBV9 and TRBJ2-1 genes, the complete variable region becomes DSGVTQTPKHLITATGQRVTLRCSPRSGDLSVYWYQQSLDQGLQFLIQYYNGEERAKGNILERFSAQQFPDLHSELNLSSLELGDSALYFCASSVGGARNEQFFGPGTRLTVL.